This T cell receptor beta chain originates from a study of identical twins. Study-level results: Recombination models fit unrelated individuals' TCR alpha sharing but underestimated twins'. Beta out-of-frame twin sharing showed a weaker excess. A partial confounding effect on zero-insertion analyses could come from invariant MAIT and iNKT cells.

This clonotype has more than one count but fewer than ten. Its matching antigen is unknown. Germline CDR1 and CDR2: SQVTM and ANQGSEA. Trimming stripped 6 bases from V and 3 bases from J, with 9 bases between. The CDR3 totals 11 residues. TCRdb processed the 5' RACE reads anew with MiXCR; each CDR3 protein has one entry. Here the sample spans some 1,700,000 distinct CDR3 sequences, roughly a third being singletons. The origin of this receptor is a newborn girl in good health. The chain has TRBV29-1 and TRBJ2-7; D unresolved. Sequenced sample: cord blood. The CDR3 loop reads CSVHHNYEQYF. Written as DNA, the CDR3 is TGCAGCGTCCACCATAACTACGAGCAGTACTTC.